What follows are 20 T cell receptor beta chains derived from one specimen sequenced in a study of sequential checkpoint blockade in melanoma. Repertoires were generated with immunoSEQ multiplex PCR, while TCRdb's copy carries only in-frame clones and drops some. The table shows some 30,000 clones, with about 88% occurring only once. Regarding treatment: randomized to nivolumab then ipilimumab (arm A) or the reverse (arm B). The sample here was CD8+ T cells sorted from blood (inferred from file names), taken from a patient given nivolumab and ipilimumab in sequence. The origin of the receptors is a human donor with melanoma.

The gene calls are TRBV10-2 and TRBJ2-7; 10 positions agree with TRBD2. The germline V gene has CDR1 WSHSY and CDR2 SAAADI. Trimming at V came to 6 bases and at J to 5 bases, leaving 10 bases not matched to a gene. CDR3 length: 15 residues. CDR3 loop: CASRAGTSASHEQYF. The CDR3 nucleotides are TGCGCCAGCAGGGCTGGGACTAGCGCCTCTCACGAGCAGTACTTC.

The chain carries TRBV7-6 and TRBJ2-7; D may be TRBD2 (6 bases). The CDR3 sequence is 14 residues long. Germline V CDR1 and CDR2: SGHVS, FNYEAQ. Trimming shortened V by 1 base and J by 5 bases, and 12 bases separated the two germline ends. The DNA for the CDR3 is TGTGCCAGCAGCTTAGTTGGGGAGGCCCACGAGCAGTACTTC. Translated, it gives CASSLVGEAHEQYF.

The V gene is TRBV6-5, the J gene TRBJ2-3, with TRBD1 identical over 11 bases. The CDR3 covers 14 residues. The V gene's germline CDR1 is MNHEY and CDR2 SVGAGI. V lost 6 bases to trimming and J lost 11 bases; unmatched junction nucleotides: 10. CDR3 coding DNA: TGTGCCAGCAGACCCCCGGGACAGGGGGTGATGCAGTATTTT. This gives the protein CASRPPGQGVMQYF.

CDR3 DNA sequence: TGTGCCAGCAGCTTAGTTGGAGGGCAAAACACCATATATTTT. Amino acids: CASSLVGGQNTIYF. The chain combines TRBV11-2 with TRBJ1-3; D is unclear. The germline CDR1 and CDR2 sequences are SGHAT and FQNNGV. The CDR3 has 14 residues. V was clipped by 1 base and J by 6 bases, with 10 bases between them.

The chain carries TRBV9 and TRBJ2-7, with 8 bases identical to TRBD2. Germline lookup yields CDR1 SGDLS and CDR2 YYNGEE. CDR3 size: 18 residues. The V and J ends lost 2 bases and 6 bases, in that order; junction bases with no gene match: 19. CDR3 bases: TGTGCCAGCAGCGTGGTACAGGAAGCGGGGGTAGATCGAGTCGAGCAGTACTTC. It specifies CASSVVQEAGVDRVEQYF.

V usage is TRBV27 and J usage is TRBJ2-7; D might be TRBD2 (7 bases). This CDR3 is built from 14 residues. CDR1 MNHEY and CDR2 SMNVEV come from the germline V gene (reference sequence). V was shortened by 6 bases and J by 3 bases, with 15 bases between the two germline ends. Written as DNA, the CDR3 is TGTGCCAGCAGCGATGGGGGGGCCCACTACGAGCAGTACTTC. It specifies CASSDGGAHYEQYF.

This clone was counted a single time. The chain employs TRBV6-5 and TRBJ2-5, with D tentatively TRBD2 (6 bases). Trimming shortened V by 7 bases and J by 7 bases, and 22 bases separated the two germline ends. The germline CDR1 and CDR2 sequences are MNHEY and SVGAGI. This CDR3 has 15 residues. In DNA form, the CDR3 reads TGTGCCAGCACCCAGAGCTCCGGGCTCGGGGGGACCCAGTACTTC. Translating it yields CASTQSSGLGGTQYF.

J is TRBJ2-2 and V is TRBV5-4; 12 positions agree with TRBD1. The V and J ends lost 4 bases and 6 bases, in that order; junction bases with no gene match: 7. CDR3 length: 16 amino acids. From germline, CDR1 is SGHNT and CDR2 YYREEE (reference sequence). CDR3 amino acids: CASSLGTGGLPGELFF. CDR3 in DNA: TGTGCCAGCAGCCTCGGGACAGGGGGCCTCCCCGGGGAGCTGTTTTTT.

In its sample, this clone was seen once. The chain links TRBV7-9 to TRBJ2-7, with 7 bases aligning to TRBD1. The germline V gene encodes CDR1 SEHNR and CDR2 FQNEAQ (reference sequence). Losses at the gene ends were 4 bases for V and 4 bases for J; bases not matched to a gene: 7. This CDR3 is 14 amino acids long. CDR3 nucleotides: TGTGCCAGCAGCTCGGACAGGAATACTTACGAGCAGTACTTC. Translation: CASSSDRNTYEQYF.

V and J are TRBV6-5 and TRBJ1-5; 7 positions match TRBD1. The CDR3 is 16 amino acids. Losses at the gene ends were 2 bases for V and 9 bases for J; bases not matched to a gene: 13. Germline V lookup: CDR1 MNHEY, CDR2 SVGAGI. The CDR3 DNA is TGTGCCAGCAGTTACCCCACGACAGGGTGGGTATCGCCCCAGCATTTT. Translation gives CASSYPTTGWVSPQHF.

This clone has just one count. The chain combines TRBV19 with TRBJ1-6; D not certain. This CDR3 contains 13 residues. Germline CDR1 and CDR2: LNHDA and SQIVND (reference sequence). Trimming removed 3 bases at V and 6 bases at J, with 6 bases between. CDR3 loop: CASSIRVNSPLHF. CDR3 nucleotides: TGTGCCAGTAGTATTCGGGTTAATTCACCCCTCCACTTT.

This chain connects TRBV6-5 to TRBJ2-7; D uncertain. The CDR3 is 9 residues long. Germline V CDR1 and CDR2: MNHEY, SVGAGI. The CDR3 protein is CPHSYEQYF. The CDR3 DNA is TGTCCCCACTCCTACGAGCAGTACTTC.

This clone was seen just once. This sequence joins TRBV28 and TRBJ1-2, with D tentatively TRBD1 (5 bases). The V and J ends lost 6 bases and 2 bases respectively, with 10 bases between them. Per germline, CDR1 MDHEN and CDR2 SYDVKM. There are 13 residues in the CDR3. CDR3 sequence: CASSSTGNYGYTF. The CDR3 bases are TGTGCCAGCAGCTCCACAGGAAACTATGGCTACACCTTC.

The chain joins TRBV18 to TRBJ1-2; 7 bases are a match to TRBD1. Germline CDR1 and CDR2: KGHSH and LQKENI. CDR3 length: 13 amino acids. V shed 0 bases, J shed 6 bases, and the junction held 1 base outside the gene matches. The CDR3 spells CASSPPTGNGYTF. CDR3 bases: TGTGCCAGCTCACCACCGACAGGGAATGGCTACACCTTC.

This chain joins TRBV30 and TRBJ2-7; 9 nucleotides line up with TRBD2. The germline CDR1 and CDR2 sequences are GTSNPN and SVGIG (reference sequence). CDR3 length: 13 amino acids. Trimming removed 2 bases from V and 6 bases from J; junction bases left unmatched: 5. CDR3 sequence reads: CAWSRRGGGEQYF. The CDR3 nucleotides are TGTGCCTGGAGTAGGCGGGGGGGCGGCGAGCAGTACTTC.

The chain carries TRBV28 and TRBJ2-7; 9 nucleotides align to TRBD1. The CDR3 extends over 16 amino acids. J lost 0 bases, V lost 5 bases, and 8 bases had no gene match. Germline assignment: CDR1 MDHEN and CDR2 SYDVKM. This chain's CDR3 is CASSPPTGGFSYEQYF. The CDR3 DNA sequence: TGTGCCAGCAGTCCCCCGACAGGGGGTTTCTCCTACGAGCAGTACTTC.

V and J are TRBV27 and TRBJ1-4; a weak D match, TRBD1 (5 bases). The CDR3 loop spans 15 amino acids. Germline V gene lookup returns CDR1 MNHEY and CDR2 SMNVEV (reference sequence). Trimming cost V 2 bases and J 2 bases, with 9 bases left between them. The CDR3 loop reads CASSLMGTTNEKLFF. The DNA for the CDR3 is TGTGCCAGCAGTTTAATGGGGACTACTAATGAAAAACTGTTTTTT.

The genes are TRBV4-1 and TRBJ2-3; D gene unclear. Germline V gene data show CDR1 as MGHRA and CDR2 as YSYEKL. Trimming shortened V by 3 bases and J by 0 bases, and 7 bases separated the two germline ends. The CDR3 has 14 residues. The CDR3 region is CASSQSGSTDTQYF. In DNA form, the CDR3 reads TGCGCCAGCAGCCAGTCAGGCAGCACAGATACGCAGTATTTT.

The V gene is TRBV25-1, the J gene TRBJ2-2; D is perhaps TRBD1 (6 bases). V gave up 0 bases and J gave up 0 bases, with 14 bases separating them. The CDR3 runs to 18 residues. CDR1 is MGHDK, CDR2 SYGVNS, per germline. The CDR3 nucleotides are TGTGCCAGCAGTGAATACCGCCCGGACAGTACGAACACCGGGGAGCTGTTTTTT. Its translation: CASSEYRPDSTNTGELFF.

The chain is built from TRBV27 and TRBJ1-4, with TRBD1 identical over 12 bases. Germline loops: CDR1 MNHEY, CDR2 SMNVEV (reference sequence). The CDR3 consists of 18 residues. The J segment lost 4 bases and the V segment lost 3 bases, leaving 9 bases of the junction unmatched. The CDR3 DNA is TGTGCCAGCAGTTTCTGGGACAGGGGGCAACCCCTTAATGAAAAACTGTTTTTT. Protein sequence: CASSFWDRGQPLNEKLFF.